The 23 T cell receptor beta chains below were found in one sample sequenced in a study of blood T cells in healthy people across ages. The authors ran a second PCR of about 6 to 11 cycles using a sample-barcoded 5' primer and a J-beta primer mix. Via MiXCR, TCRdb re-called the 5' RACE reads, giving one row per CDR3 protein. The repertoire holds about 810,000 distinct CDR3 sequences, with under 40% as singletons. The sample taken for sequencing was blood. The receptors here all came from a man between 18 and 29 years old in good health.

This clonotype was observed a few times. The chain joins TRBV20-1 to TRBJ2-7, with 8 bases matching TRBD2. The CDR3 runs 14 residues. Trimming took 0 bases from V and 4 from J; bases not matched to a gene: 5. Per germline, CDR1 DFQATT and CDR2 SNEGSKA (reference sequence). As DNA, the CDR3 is TGCAGTGCTAGAGAAATAAGCGGGAGTTACGAGCAGTACTTC. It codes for CSAREISGSYEQYF.

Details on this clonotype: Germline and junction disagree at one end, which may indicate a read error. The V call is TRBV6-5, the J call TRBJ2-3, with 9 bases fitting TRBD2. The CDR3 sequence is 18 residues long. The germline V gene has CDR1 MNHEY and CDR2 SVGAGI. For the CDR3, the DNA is TGTGCCAGCAGTCACTCAGGCGGGGGGGGAACTAGCACAGATACGCAGTATTTT. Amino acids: CASSHSGGGGTSTDTQYF.

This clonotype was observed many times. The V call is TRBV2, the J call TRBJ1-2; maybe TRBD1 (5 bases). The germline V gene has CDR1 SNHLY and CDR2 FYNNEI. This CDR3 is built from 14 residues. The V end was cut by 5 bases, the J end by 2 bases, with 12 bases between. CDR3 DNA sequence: TGTGCCAGCAGTCTTCAGACAGAGAACTATGGCTACACCTTC. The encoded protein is CASSLQTENYGYTF.

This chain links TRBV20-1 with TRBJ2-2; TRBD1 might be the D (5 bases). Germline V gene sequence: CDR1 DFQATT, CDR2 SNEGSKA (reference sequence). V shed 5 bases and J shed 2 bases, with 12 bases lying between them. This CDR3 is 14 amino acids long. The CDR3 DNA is TGCAGTGCTCAGATAAGGGGCAACACCGGGGAGCTGTTTTTT. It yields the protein CSAQIRGNTGELFF.

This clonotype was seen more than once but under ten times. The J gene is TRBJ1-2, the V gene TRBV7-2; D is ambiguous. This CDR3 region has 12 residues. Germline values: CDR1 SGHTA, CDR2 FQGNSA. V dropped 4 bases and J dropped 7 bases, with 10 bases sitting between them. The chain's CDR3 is CASSSRSSGYTF. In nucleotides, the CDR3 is TGTGCCAGCAGCTCCCGTTCGAGTGGCTACACCTTC.

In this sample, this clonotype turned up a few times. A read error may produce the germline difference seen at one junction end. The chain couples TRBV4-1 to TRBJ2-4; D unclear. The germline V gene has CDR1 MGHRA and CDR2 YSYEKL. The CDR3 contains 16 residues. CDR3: CASGQGIPLAKNIQYF. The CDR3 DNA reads TGCGCCAGCGGCCAAGGCATACCTCTAGCCAAAAACATTCAGTACTTC.

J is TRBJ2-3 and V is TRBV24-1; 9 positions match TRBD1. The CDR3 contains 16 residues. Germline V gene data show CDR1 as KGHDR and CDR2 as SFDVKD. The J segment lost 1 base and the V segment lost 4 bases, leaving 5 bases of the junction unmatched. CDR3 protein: CATSDLGQGRTDTQYF. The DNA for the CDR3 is TGTGCCACCAGTGACCTGGGACAGGGTCGCACAGATACGCAGTATTTT.

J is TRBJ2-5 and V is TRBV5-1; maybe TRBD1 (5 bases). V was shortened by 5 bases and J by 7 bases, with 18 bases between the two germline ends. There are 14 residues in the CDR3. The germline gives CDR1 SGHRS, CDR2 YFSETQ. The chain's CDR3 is CASRTEATQGTQYF. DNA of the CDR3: TGCGCCAGCAGAACGGAAGCGACTCAGGGGACCCAGTACTTC.

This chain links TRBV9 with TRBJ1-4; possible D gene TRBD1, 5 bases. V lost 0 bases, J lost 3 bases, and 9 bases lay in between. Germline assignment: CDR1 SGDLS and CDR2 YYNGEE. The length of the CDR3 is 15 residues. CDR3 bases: TGTGCCAGCAGCGTAGAGGGGACGGCTAATGAAAAACTGTTTTTT. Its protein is CASSVEGTANEKLFF.

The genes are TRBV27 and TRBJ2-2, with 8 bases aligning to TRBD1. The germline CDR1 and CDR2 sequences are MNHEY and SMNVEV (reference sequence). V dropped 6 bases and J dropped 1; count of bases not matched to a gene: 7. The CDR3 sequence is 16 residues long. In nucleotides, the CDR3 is TGTGCCAGCAGCCCGGACAGGGAACTGAACACCGGGGAGCTGTTTTTT. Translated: CASSPDRELNTGELFF.

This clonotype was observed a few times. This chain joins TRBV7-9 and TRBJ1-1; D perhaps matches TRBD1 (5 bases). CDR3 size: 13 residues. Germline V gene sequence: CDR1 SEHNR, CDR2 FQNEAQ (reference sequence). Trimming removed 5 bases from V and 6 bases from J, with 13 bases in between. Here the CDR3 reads CASSPVGVPEAFF. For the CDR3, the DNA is TGTGCCAGCAGCCCCGTGGGGGTTCCTGAAGCTTTCTTT.

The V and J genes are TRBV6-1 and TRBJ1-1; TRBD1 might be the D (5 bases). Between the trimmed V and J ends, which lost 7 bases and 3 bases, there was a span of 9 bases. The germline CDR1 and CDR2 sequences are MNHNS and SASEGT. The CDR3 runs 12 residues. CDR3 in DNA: TGTGCCAGCAATCCAGGGTACACTGAAGCTTTCTTT. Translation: CASNPGYTEAFF.

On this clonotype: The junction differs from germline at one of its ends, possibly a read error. The CDR3 here is CASSFVPDITYGCTF. In DNA, the CDR3 is TGTGCCAGCAGTTTTGTCCCGGACATCACCTATGGCTGCACCTTC. This chain joins TRBV12-3 or TRBV12-4 and TRBJ1-2; weak D call: TRBD1 (5 bases). This CDR3 is built from 15 residues.

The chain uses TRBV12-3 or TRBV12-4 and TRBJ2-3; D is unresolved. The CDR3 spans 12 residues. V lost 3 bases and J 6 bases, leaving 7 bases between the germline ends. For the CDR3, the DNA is TGTGCCAGCAGTTTCGGCGTGGATACGCAGTATTTT. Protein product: CASSFGVDTQYF.

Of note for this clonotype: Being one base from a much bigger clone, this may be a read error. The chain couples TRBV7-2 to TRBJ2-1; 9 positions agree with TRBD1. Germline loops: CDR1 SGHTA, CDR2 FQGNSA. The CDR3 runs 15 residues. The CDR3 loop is CASSAPGQGYDEQFF. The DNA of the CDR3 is TGTGCCAGCAGCGCACCGGGACAGGGCTACGATGAGCAGTTCTTC.

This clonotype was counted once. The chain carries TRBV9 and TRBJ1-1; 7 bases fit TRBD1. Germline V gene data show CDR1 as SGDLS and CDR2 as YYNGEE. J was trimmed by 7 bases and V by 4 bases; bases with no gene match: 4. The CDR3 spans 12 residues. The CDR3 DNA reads TGTGCCAGCAGCCCCCGACAGGGTGAAGCTTTCTTT. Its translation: CASSPRQGEAFF.

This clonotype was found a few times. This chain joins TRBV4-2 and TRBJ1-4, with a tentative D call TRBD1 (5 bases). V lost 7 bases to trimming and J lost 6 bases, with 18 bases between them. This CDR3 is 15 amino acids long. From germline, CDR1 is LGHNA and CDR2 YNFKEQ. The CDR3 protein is CASNPQGGLDEKLFF. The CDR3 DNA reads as TGTGCCAGCAACCCTCAGGGCGGGTTAGATGAAAAACTGTTTTTT.

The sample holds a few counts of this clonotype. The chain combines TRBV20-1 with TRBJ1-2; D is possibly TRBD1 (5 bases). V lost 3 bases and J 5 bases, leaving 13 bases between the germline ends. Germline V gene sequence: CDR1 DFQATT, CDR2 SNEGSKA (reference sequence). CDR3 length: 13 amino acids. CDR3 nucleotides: TGCAGTGCTAGCGCCGGGACCGAGTATGGCTACACCTTC. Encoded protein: CSASAGTEYGYTF.

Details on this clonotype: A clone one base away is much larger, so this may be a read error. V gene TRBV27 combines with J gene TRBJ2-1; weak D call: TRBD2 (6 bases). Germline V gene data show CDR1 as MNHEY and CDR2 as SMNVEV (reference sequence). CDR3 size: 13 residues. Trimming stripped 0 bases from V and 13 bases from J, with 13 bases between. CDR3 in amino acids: CASSLSAGETQFF. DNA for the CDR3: TGTGCCAGCAGTTTATCAGCGGGTGAGACCCAGTTCTTC.

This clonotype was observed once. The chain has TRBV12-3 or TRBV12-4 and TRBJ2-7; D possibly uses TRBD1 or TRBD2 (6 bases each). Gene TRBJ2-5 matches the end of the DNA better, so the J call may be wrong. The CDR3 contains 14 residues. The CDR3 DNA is TGTGCCAGCAGCCCCATTGGGGGGCGAGCGACCCAGTACTTC. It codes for CASSPIGGRATQYF.

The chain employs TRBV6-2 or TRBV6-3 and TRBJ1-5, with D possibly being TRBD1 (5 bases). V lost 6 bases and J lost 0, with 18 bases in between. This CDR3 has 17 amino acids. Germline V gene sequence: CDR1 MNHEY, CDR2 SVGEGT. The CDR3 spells CASRLTATEDSNQPQHF. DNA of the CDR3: TGTGCCAGCAGACTGACAGCGACGGAAGATAGCAATCAGCCCCAGCATTTT.

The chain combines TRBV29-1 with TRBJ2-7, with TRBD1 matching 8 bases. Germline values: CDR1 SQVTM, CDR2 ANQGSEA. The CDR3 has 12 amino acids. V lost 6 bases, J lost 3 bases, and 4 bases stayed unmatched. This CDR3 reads CSVIGQGYEQYF. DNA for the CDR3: TGCAGCGTGATCGGACAGGGCTACGAGCAGTACTTC.

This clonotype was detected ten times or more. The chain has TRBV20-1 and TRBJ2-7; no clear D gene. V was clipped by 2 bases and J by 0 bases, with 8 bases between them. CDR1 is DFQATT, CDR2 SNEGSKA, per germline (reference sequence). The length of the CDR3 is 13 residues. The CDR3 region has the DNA TGCAGTGCTAGATCAGCAAACTCCTACGAGCAGTACTTC. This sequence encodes CSARSANSYEQYF.